This TCR beta chain was found in a study of cytomegalovirus exposure and HLA in healthy donors. Findings and limits, study-wide: Under in vitro conditions, a few CMV-associated chains were confirmed as specific for CMV antigens. By HLA locus, TCR association rates varied in a later analysis, with DRB1 showing the most and HLA-C the fewest. When a later analysis compared HLA-associated TCR beta chains with equally common others, the HLA-associated chains turned out to be more clonally expanded and to have lower generation probabilities. CMV serostatus was the sole immune exposure data available.

With V trimmed by 1 base and J by 3 bases, 15 bases remained unmatched. Germline V gene sequence: CDR1 MDHEN, CDR2 SYDVKM. This CDR3 is 19 amino acids long. Primers: 60 Vbeta forward and 13 Jbeta reverse. Generated by immunoSEQ multiplex PCR, the TCRdb table keeps only in-frame clones and is missing some. This table has approximately 97,000 clones, approximately 77% appearing once. Concerning this clone itself: Antigen specificity is unknown.

This chain links TRBV28 with TRBJ2-7; 10 bases are a match to TRBD2. This receptor was obtained from a male donor in good health and CMV-seropositive. What was sequenced was PBMCs. The CDR3 loop is CASSLFPGGLADRIYEQYF. The DNA of the CDR3 is TGTGCCAGCAGTTTATTCCCGGGCGGACTAGCGGACCGAATCTACGAGCAGTACTTC.